A selection of T cell receptor beta chains follows, all from one sample in a study of CD8 T cells in ankylosing spondylitis. A single record per CDR3 protein comes from TCRdb applying MiXCR to the 5' RACE reads. The sample shows about 330,000 distinct CDR3 sequences, less than 10% of them seen only once. Sequenced: blood, either unsorted or a sorted T cell fraction (not recorded which). The receptors shown here come from a male donor with ankylosing spondylitis. CDR3s include the opening cysteine and the closing phenylalanine or tryptophan. The D gene is left open where the match is weak. Expanded clones get a size class; other rows say once, few or many, or leave the size out.

abundance,j_gene,d_gene,v_gene,CDR3aa,CDR3nt
NA,TRBJ2-2,TRBD2,TRBV5-1,CASSLKGGTPNTGELFF,TGCGCCAGCAGCTTGAAGGGAGGGACCCCAAACACCGGGGAGCTGTTTTTT
few,TRBJ1-6,NA,TRBV7-2,CASSIGGSSYNSPLHF,TGTGCCAGCAGCATAGGAGGGAGCTCCTATAATTCACCCCTCCACTTT
NA,TRBJ2-7,NA,TRBV20-1,CSAMGPYEQYF,TGCAGTGCTATGGGACCCTACGAGCAGTACTTC
NA,TRBJ2-3,TRBD2,TRBV30,CAWEGGDTQYF,TGTGCCTGGGAGGGAGGGGACACGCAGTATTTT
NA,TRBJ2-7,NA,TRBV19,CASSRRGQTYEQYF,TGTGCCAGTAGTAGGCGGGGGCAAACCTACGAGCAGTACTTC
many,TRBJ2-3,NA,TRBV7-9,CASSPTEYTQYF,TGTGCCAGCAGCCCGACAGAGTATACGCAGTATTTT
NA,TRBJ2-7,TRBD1,TRBV29-1,CSVARDRGTYEQYF,TGCAGCGTTGCCCGGGACAGGGGGACCTACGAGCAGTACTTC
many,TRBJ2-7,TRBD1,TRBV29-1,CSATRLDRAYEQYF,TGCAGCGCCACCCGGTTGGACAGGGCCTACGAGCAGTACTTC
many,TRBJ1-2,NA,TRBV10-3,CAISEGTTNYGYTF,TGTGCCATCAGTGAAGGGACAACTAACTATGGCTACACCTTC
few,TRBJ2-4,NA,TRBV2,CASSEAAGPVEWAKNIQYF,TGTGCCAGCAGTGAAGCGGCGGGGCCGGTAGAATGGGCCAAAAACATTCAGTACTTC
NA,TRBJ2-6,TRBD2,TRBV12-3/TRBV12-4,CASTPRGTGANVLTF,TGTGCCAGCACCCCGCGGGGGACTGGGGCCAACGTCCTGACTTTC
NA,TRBJ2-2,NA,TRBV28,CASSLLRGNLPGELFF,TGTGCCAGCAGTTTATTGAGAGGGAATCTCCCCGGGGAGCTGTTTTTT
NA,TRBJ1-2,TRBD1,TRBV20-1,CSADKDRDNYGYTF,TGCAGTGCCGATAAGGACAGGGACAACTATGGCTACACCTTC
NA,TRBJ2-1,TRBD2,TRBV5-1,CASSDRGAGGSNEQFF,TGCGCCAGCAGCGACCGCGGAGCGGGAGGATCCAATGAGCAGTTCTTC
few,TRBJ1-5,NA,TRBV19,CASSGNGGNQPQHF,TGTGCCAGTAGTGGAAACGGAGGGAATCAGCCCCAGCATTTT
many,TRBJ2-1,NA,TRBV12-3/TRBV12-4,CASHPGDRGAFNEQFF,TGTGCCAGCCACCCCGGGGACCGGGGGGCCTTCAATGAGCAGTTCTTC
NA,TRBJ2-1,TRBD2,TRBV30,CAWGQGSGRAYNEQFF,TGTGCCTGGGGACAAGGTAGCGGGAGGGCCTATAATGAGCAGTTCTTC
NA,TRBJ2-7,NA,TRBV28,CASSGDSTYEQYF,TGTGCCAGCAGTGGCGACAGCACCTACGAGCAGTACTTC
NA,TRBJ2-3,NA,TRBV20-1,CSARAASTDTQYF,TGCAGTGCTAGAGCGGCTAGCACAGATACGCAGTATTTT
many,TRBJ2-5,NA,TRBV5-1,CASSLEETQYF,TGCGCCAGCAGCTTGGAGGAGACCCAGTACTTC
many,TRBJ2-1,NA,TRBV7-9,CASSQRVKVSEQFF,TGTGCCAGCAGCCAAAGAGTCAAAGTTAGTGAGCAGTTCTTC
NA,TRBJ1-5,TRBD1,TRBV5-1,CASSRGTGVRQPQHF,TGCGCCAGCAGCCGCGGCACAGGGGTGAGGCAGCCCCAGCATTTT
few,TRBJ2-1,TRBD2,TRBV12-3/TRBV12-4,CASGPSGTPEQFF,TGTGCCAGCGGGCCTAGCGGGACACCTGAGCAGTTCTTC
few,TRBJ2-3,NA,TRBV4-2,CASSQDLAASTDTQYF,TGCGCCAGCAGCCAAGATTTGGCGGCTAGCACAGATACGCAGTATTTT
few,TRBJ2-6,TRBD1,TRBV6-5,CASSYAGTVLAGANVLTF,TGTGCCAGCAGCTACGCCGGGACAGTTTTAGCTGGGGCCAACGTCCTGACTTTC
NA,TRBJ1-1,NA,TRBV11-1,CASSLARGVVITGTPTGEAFF,TGTGCCAGCAGCTTAGCGCGGGGTGTTGTTATTACCGGGACACCTACCGGAGAAGCTTTCTTT
NA,TRBJ2-5,NA,TRBV5-1,CASSLAEGSRKTQYF,TGCGCCAGCAGCTTGGCCGAAGGCAGCCGGAAGACCCAGTACTTC
few,TRBJ2-7,TRBD2,TRBV5-1,CASSRGRALEQYF,TGCGCCAGCAGCCGCGGGAGGGCGTTGGAGCAGTACTTC
few,TRBJ1-6,TRBD1,TRBV5-1,CASSRSRDSPNSPLHF,TGCGCCAGCAGCCGCTCCCGGGACAGTCCGAATTCACCCCTCCACTTT
NA,TRBJ2-3,TRBD2,TRBV29-1,CSAERGGTDTQYF,TGCAGCGCGGAGCGGGGTGGAACAGATACGCAGTATTTT
NA,TRBJ2-3,NA,TRBV20-1,CSASLVDTQYF,TGCAGTGCTAGTTTGGTGGATACGCAGTATTTT
few,TRBJ2-7,NA,TRBV25-1,CASSDSSSYEQYF,TGTGCCAGCAGTGATAGCAGCTCCTACGAGCAGTACTTC
many,TRBJ2-7,TRBD1,TRBV27,CASSSQRTGSSYEQYF,TGTGCCAGCAGTTCTCAGAGGACAGGGAGCTCCTACGAGCAGTACTTC
few,TRBJ2-7,TRBD2,TRBV7-8,CASRGSGSGLGSYEQYF,TGTGCCAGCAGGGGTAGCGGGTCGGGGCTTGGATCCTACGAGCAGTACTTC
NA,TRBJ2-7,TRBD2,TRBV18,CASSPTPGGYEQYF,TGTGCCAGCTCTCCAACCCCGGGAGGCTACGAGCAGTACTTC
NA,TRBJ2-7,TRBD1,TRBV7-9,CASSLRDRGSGYEQYF,TGTGCCAGCAGCTTAAGGGACAGGGGATCCGGCTACGAGCAGTACTTC
NA,TRBJ2-3,NA,TRBV9,CASSPRAVTDTQYF,TGTGCCAGCAGCCCACGGGCTGTCACAGATACGCAGTATTTT
many,TRBJ1-5,NA,TRBV19,CASSIDSHQPQHF,TGTGCCAGTAGTATTGACAGTCATCAGCCCCAGCATTTT
NA,TRBJ2-5,NA,TRBV5-6,CASSLSPGQETQYF,TGTGCCAGCAGCTTGTCGCCAGGACAAGAGACCCAGTACTTC
NA,TRBJ2-7,TRBD1,TRBV27,CASSSADRGYEQYF,TGTGCCAGCAGTTCCGCGGACAGGGGTTACGAGCAGTACTTC
few,TRBJ1-6,NA,TRBV7-2,CASSPGTPRNNSPLHF,TGTGCCAGCAGCCCGGGGACTCCCAGGAATAATTCACCCCTCCACTTT
many,TRBJ1-5,NA,TRBV20-1,CSANQGYSNQPQHF,TGCAGTGCTAATCAGGGTTATAGCAATCAGCCCCAGCATTTT
NA,TRBJ2-7,NA,TRBV9,CASSPSPRRDEQYF,TGTGCCAGCAGCCCCAGCCCCCGGCGGGACGAGCAGTACTTC
many,TRBJ2-5,TRBD2,TRBV10-2,CASSFGLAELGGTQYF,TGCGCCAGCAGTTTCGGGCTAGCGGAACTCGGAGGGACCCAGTACTTC
few,TRBJ1-4,TRBD1,TRBV2,CASSEIRGRKLFF,TGTGCCAGCAGTGAAATCAGGGGGAGGAAACTGTTTTTT
NA,TRBJ2-2,NA,TRBV3-1,CASSLNPLGNTGELFF,TGTGCCAGCAGCTTAAACCCCCTCGGGAACACCGGGGAGCTGTTTTTT
NA,TRBJ1-1,NA,TRBV29-1,CSSRRQNTEAFF,TGCAGCTCCCGACGGCAGAACACTGAAGCTTTCTTT
few,TRBJ2-7,TRBD2,TRBV7-8,CASSLGLAGESYEQYF,TGTGCCAGCAGCTTAGGATTAGCGGGAGAGTCCTACGAGCAGTACTTC
few,TRBJ1-1,NA,TRBV12-3/TRBV12-4,CASSLQGIGNTEAFF,TGTGCCAGCAGTCTGCAGGGGATTGGGAACACTGAAGCTTTCTTT
NA,TRBJ1-1,TRBD1,TRBV29-1,CSVSGQGTNTEAFF,TGCAGCGTTAGTGGACAGGGAACGAACACTGAAGCTTTCTTT
many,TRBJ2-1,NA,TRBV14,CASSPQGRNEQFF,TGTGCCAGCAGCCCGCAGGGGCGCAATGAGCAGTTCTTC
few,TRBJ2-5,TRBD2,TRBV7-8,CASTKTGLAELRGQYF,TGTGCCAGCACCAAAACCGGGCTAGCGGAACTACGGGGCCAGTACTTC
few,TRBJ1-6,TRBD1,TRBV3-1,CASSQGPGTDNSPLHF,TGTGCCAGCAGCCAAGGTCCTGGGACAGATAATTCACCCCTCCACTTT
NA,TRBJ1-4,NA,TRBV4-2,CASSLPGDKSEKLFF,TGTGCCAGCAGCCTTCCAGGGGACAAATCCGAAAAACTGTTTTTT
NA,TRBJ1-2,NA,TRBV29-1,CSVEDQQGLGYGYTF,TGCAGCGTTGAAGATCAACAGGGATTAGGGTATGGCTACACCTTC
many,TRBJ2-5,NA,TRBV10-3,CAISGRLEGETQYF,TGTGCCATCAGTGGGCGACTGGAGGGTGAGACCCAGTACTTC
many,TRBJ2-1,NA,TRBV27,CASSLGDGNEQFF,TGTGCCAGCAGTCTCGGGGACGGCAATGAGCAGTTCTTC